Below, one T cell receptor beta chain is given with its context. Its antigen remains unknown. The same CDR3 is also encoded by other DNA sequences in this sample. This record comes from a study of T cells in narcolepsy. Study at large: Healthy controls were enrolled alongside patients with narcolepsy type 1 or type 2. Broader study findings: Autoreactive clone sequences were missing from some blood memory CD4+ repertoires. Healthy controls reportedly lacked the autoreactive clonotypes serially found in patients' blood. HCRT-specific and TRIB2-specific autoreactive clonotypes appeared among same-patient CSF and blood CD4+ clonotypes.

Repertoires were generated with immunoSEQ multiplex PCR, while TCRdb's copy carries only in-frame clones and drops some. The table lists over 25,000 clones, about nine tenths of them singletons, with roughly 1.1% in the top ten. Sequencing was done on a sample of CD45RA- memory CD4+ T cells from PBMCs. The TCR was taken from a human donor with narcolepsy.

The CDR3 DNA reads as TGTGCCAGCAGCTTGGGGACAGGGAGCACAGATACGCAGTATTTT. It translates to CASSLGTGSTDTQYF. This chain joins TRBV7-7 and TRBJ2-3; 9 nucleotides line up with TRBD1. The CDR3 spans 15 residues. V shed 3 bases, J shed 0 bases, and the junction held 1 base outside the gene matches. Germline lookup yields CDR1 SSHAT and CDR2 FNYEAQ (reference sequence).